The 17 T cell receptor beta chains listed next were all sequenced from one sample in a study of cytomegalovirus exposure and HLA in healthy donors. Use of 60 Vbeta and 13 Jbeta primers characterized the PCR. The method was immunoSEQ multiplex PCR; TCRdb's version includes in-frame clones alone and lacks a portion of them. The table shows fewer than 200,000 clones, with more than 80% occurring only once. Sequencing was done on a sample of PBMCs. Every receptor here comes from a woman aged 18-29 years in good health and CMV-seronegative.

V usage is TRBV11-2 and J usage is TRBJ1-1; D unresolved. The V and J ends lost 5 bases and 2 bases respectively, with 6 bases between them. CDR1 is SGHAT and CDR2 is FQNNGV in the germline V gene. This CDR3 region has 12 residues. CDR3 nucleotides: TGTGCCAGCAGCCCCGGTAACACTGAAGCTTTCTTT. This sequence encodes CASSPGNTEAFF.

The chain is built from TRBV4-1 and TRBJ1-5; no reliable D call. V was cut by 4 bases and J by 5 bases, with 18 bases left in between. Per the germline V gene, CDR1 is MGHRA and CDR2 is YSYEKL. The CDR3 covers 16 residues. This chain's CDR3 is CASSPAVGESDQPQHF. The CDR3 coding sequence is TGCGCCAGCAGCCCCGCCGTTGGGGAGAGCGATCAGCCCCAGCATTTT.

J is TRBJ2-1 and V is TRBV10-3; 8 bases align to TRBD2. The trim removed 4 bases at V and 9 bases at J, leaving 11 bases unmatched. The CDR3 consists of 15 residues. In germline, CDR1 is ENHRY, CDR2 SYGVKD. DNA of the CDR3: TGTGCCATCAGTGGGGGTAGCGGGAAGTTAGGTGAGCAGTTCTTC. This sequence encodes CAISGGSGKLGEQFF.

A remark on this clone: Other DNA sequences in the sample encode the same CDR3. The CDR3 protein is CASILAGDTQYF. The CDR3 bases are TGTGCCAGCATTCTAGCGGGAGATACGCAGTATTTT. The V and J genes are TRBV2 and TRBJ2-3; TRBD2 agrees at 8 bases. The CDR3 loop spans 12 amino acids. The trim removed 7 bases at V and 5 bases at J, leaving 2 bases unmatched. CDR1 is SNHLY and CDR2 is FYNNEI in the germline V gene.

This clone has more than one count but fewer than ten. This rearrangement joins TRBV4-3 to TRBJ1-4; no definite D call. Germline V gives CDR1 LGHNA, CDR2 YSLEER. The CDR3 is made up of 15 amino acids. V gave up 1 base and J gave up 0 bases, with 6 bases separating them. The CDR3: CASSQVTTTNEKLFF. As DNA, the CDR3 is TGCGCCAGCAGCCAAGTCACAACAACTAATGAAAAACTGTTTTTT.

This chain uses TRBV18 with TRBJ2-2; D ambiguous. V lost 3 bases, J lost 2 bases, and 4 bases lay in between. The CDR3 extends over 13 amino acids. Germline V CDR1 and CDR2: KGHSH, LQKENI. DNA of the CDR3: TGTGCCAGCTCACCTAGCAACACCGGGGAGCTGTTTTTT. Translating gives CASSPSNTGELFF.

A note on this clone: The same CDR3 arises from other DNA sequences in this sample as well. The chain uses TRBV6-1 and TRBJ2-5; 12 nucleotides line up with TRBD2. Losses at the gene ends were 2 bases for V and 2 bases for J; bases not matched to a gene: 0. The germline gives CDR1 MNHNS, CDR2 SASEGT. The CDR3 contains 15 residues. The CDR3 spells CASSELAGGQETQYF. CDR3 DNA sequence: TGTGCCAGCAGTGAACTAGCGGGAGGGCAAGAGACCCAGTACTTC.

This sequence joins TRBV5-4 and TRBJ1-1, with D maybe TRBD1 (6 bases). V gave up 1 base and J gave up 5 bases, with 9 bases separating them. Germline V gene lookup returns CDR1 SGHNT and CDR2 YYREEE (reference sequence). This CDR3 has 13 residues. The DNA for the CDR3 is TGTGCCAGCAGCTTGACAGGGTGGACTGAAGCTTTCTTT. Protein product: CASSLTGWTEAFF.

CDR3 nucleotide sequence: TGTGCCAGCAGCCAGGCCCTTTACGGTGAGCAGTTCTTC. Its translation: CASSQALYGEQFF. The chain links TRBV6-5 to TRBJ2-1, with unresolved D. Trimming shortened V by 6 bases and J by 9 bases, and 15 bases separated the two germline ends. Germline CDR1 reads MNHEY; CDR2 reads SVGAGI. CDR3 size: 13 residues.

This clone was observed a few times. V is TRBV6-5 and J is TRBJ2-5; D may be TRBD1 (5 bases). Germline V lookup: CDR1 MNHEY, CDR2 SVGAGI. V lost 2 bases and J 4 bases, leaving 5 bases between the germline ends. The CDR3 sequence is 12 residues long. The CDR3 region is CASSYRGETQYF. In nucleotides, the CDR3 is TGTGCCAGCAGTTACAGGGGAGAGACCCAGTACTTC.

A word on this clone: One end of the junction fails to match germline, which may point to a read error. Here the CDR3 reads CSSSLGGGTQYF. The CDR3 DNA sequence: TGTTCCAGCAGCTTAGGCGGGGGGACCCAGTACTTC. This chain uses TRBV7-9 with TRBJ2-5, with 7 bases identical to TRBD2. The length of the CDR3 is 12 residues. Per the germline V gene, CDR1 is SEHNR and CDR2 is FQNEAQ (reference sequence).

This rearrangement joins TRBV2 to TRBJ2-1, with D perhaps TRBD2 (5 bases). CDR3 length: 13 amino acids. V was shortened by 6 bases and J by 7 bases, with 13 bases between the two germline ends. Germline loops: CDR1 SNHLY, CDR2 FYNNEI. CDR3 in amino acids: CASRSDIANEQFF. CDR3 DNA sequence: TGTGCCAGCAGGTCCGACATAGCGAATGAGCAGTTCTTC.

The genes are TRBV7-3 and TRBJ2-2; 9 bases match TRBD2. The germline V gene has CDR1 SGHTA and CDR2 FQGTGA. This CDR3 contains 16 residues. Losses at the gene ends were 1 base for V and 7 bases for J; bases not matched to a gene: 7. The CDR3 sequence is CASSLNQREVRGELFF. CDR3 coding DNA: TGTGCCAGCAGCTTAAACCAGCGGGAGGTTCGCGGGGAGCTGTTTTTT.

This chain links TRBV5-1 with TRBJ2-1; 14 bases map to TRBD2. This CDR3 comprises 17 residues. With 4 bases clipped from V and 0 bases from J, the junction kept 3 bases outside the gene matches. Germline CDR1 reads SGHRS; CDR2 reads YFSETQ. CDR3 sequence (DNA): TGCGCCAGCAGCGAAGGACTAGCGGGAGGCTCCTACAATGAGCAGTTCTTC. It translates to CASSEGLAGGSYNEQFF.

This clone was counted many times. The rearrangement links TRBV6-6 to TRBJ1-5; 7 bases are shared with TRBD1. There are 14 residues in the CDR3. CDR1 is MNHNY, CDR2 SVGAGI, per germline (reference sequence). The V and J ends lost 8 bases and 4 bases, in that order; junction bases with no gene match: 8. The CDR3 DNA reads TGTGCCAGCCTAACCACGGACAGGAATCAGCCCCAGCATTTT. Its protein is CASLTTDRNQPQHF.

The chain employs TRBV28 and TRBJ2-7; D is perhaps TRBD1 (5 bases). This CDR3 region has 14 residues. The germline V gene has CDR1 MDHEN and CDR2 SYDVKM. V was shortened by 10 bases and J by 1 base, with 17 bases between the two germline ends. The CDR3 coding sequence is TGTGCCACCAAAGGGGCCGATGGTTCCTACGAGCAGTACTTC. Translating gives CATKGADGSYEQYF.

The chain carries TRBV9 and TRBJ2-3; 11 positions agree with TRBD2. Germline-derived CDR1 and CDR2 are SGDLS and YYNGEE. The CDR3 runs to 16 residues. V dropped 1 base and J dropped 4; count of bases not matched to a gene: 5. The CDR3 DNA sequence: TGTGCCAGCAGCGTAACCATAGCGGGAGGGGCAGATACGCAGTATTTT. It translates to CASSVTIAGGADTQYF.